This T cell receptor (beta chain) comes out of a study of blood T cell repertoires in COVID-19 (dated by TCRdb to 2020 to 2021). Looking at the study overall: Samples covering the acute and convalescent phases of COVID-19 were provided by collaborators in the United States, Italy and Spain. Samples were obtained from the ongoing ImmuneRACE study (first 160 participants) and from about 1,300 subjects provided by 6 global collaborators. The repertoires were released in a freely available public database intended as a resource for research on the immune response to SARS-CoV-2. The material from the prospective study consisted of cDNA or gDNA derived from T cells, B-cell-depleted T cells, or PBMCs. HLA class I and class II types, where available, came from metadata supplied by the sample provider rather than from assay-based typing. Nearly every sample came with metadata listing a de-identified subject ID, COVID-19 status, age in years and sex. The dataset comprised deeply sampled blood TCRbeta repertoires from subjects exposed to, actively infected with, or recovered from COVID-19. Findings and caveats that apply to the study as a whole: Clinical and demographic metadata were provided uncurated, with the amount varying by source and participant.

Each collaborating institution followed its own protocols to collect whole blood in K2EDTA tubes. Collaborator samples were shipped for TCRbeta analysis as frozen whole blood, isolated PBMCs, or DNA extracted from either sample type. The germline ends are 6 bases apart after V is trimmed by 5 bases and J by 5 bases. Sequences SGHVS (CDR1) and FQNEAQ (CDR2) are obtained from the germline V gene. The CDR3 contains 11 residues, cysteine and phenylalanine counted. Just the 33-base CDR3 DNA is kept, in frame starting at base 1. As regards this clone: Its antigen has not been determined. There are no base qualities to consult, and no much larger clone falls within one base.

TCRbeta CDR3 regions were amplified from genomic DNA by means of the immunoSEQ Assay, a bias-controlled multiplex PCR. Per the source publication's procedure: Within the assay, amplification of reference gene primers was used to estimate how many nucleated cells each sample contained. To quantify the absolute abundance of each unique TCRbeta CDR3 rearrangement, sequence reads were collapsed and filtered. For each sample, productive Simpson clonality was calculated as the square root of Simpson's diversity index across productive rearrangements. What TCRdb holds here is the immuneACCESS table cut down to in-frame rearrangements. Part of the clones is not present; checked against another copy, under half of the missing clones reflect an unresolved V gene, and the others are unexplained. V and J calls and clone size are given by that table; D and trimming were obtained from the DNA. Across this sample there are around 100,000 clones, with 87% seen only once. The ten largest clones take up around 7% of the sample.

The sequence came from a human donor with acute or convalescent COVID-19. The donor label of this sample is uncertain. Material for sequencing was peripheral blood. This sequence uses TRBV7-8 and TRBJ2-5, and the D gene may be TRBD1, 5 bases matching. The DNA is TGTGCCAGCAGCCCAGGGGAGACCCAGTACTTC. It encodes CASSPGETQYF.